This T cell receptor beta chain was sequenced in a study of graft-versus-host responses after intestinal transplantation. Study as a whole: Multivisceral, liver-intestinal, or isolated intestinal grafts were transplanted into recipients. Following induction with anti-thymocyte globulin, all recipients were given tacrolimus and steroids for three to four years. Study results and caveats: Peak circulating GvH clone levels were associated with early post-transplant HvG declines. Recipient marrow showed GvH clones, some seen first in ileum or blood.

This clone was detected once. Antigen: not known. The repertoire was sequenced with immunoSEQ multiplex PCR; TCRdb's copy has only in-frame clones and lacks some. The repertoire holds 74,000 or so clones, with roughly 90% as singletons. The V gene end was trimmed by 0 bases and the J gene end by 2 bases; junction bases not matched to a gene: 9. CDR3 length: 17 amino acids. Germline-derived CDR1 and CDR2 are MGHRA and YSYEKL. Sequencing was performed on PBMCs, taken 98 days after intestinal transplantation. The TCR originated in a human patient who received an intestinal transplant, so some T cells may come from the graft donor. The chain employs TRBV4-1 and TRBJ2-7; TRBD2 matches at 8 bases. The CDR3 loop is CASSQEASGSNPYEQYF. The CDR3 coding sequence is TGCGCCAGCAGCCAAGAAGCTAGCGGGTCGAACCCCTACGAGCAGTACTTC.